The sequence of this T cell receptor (beta chain) was determined in a study of T-cell memory formation after mild COVID-19. Each CDR3 protein gets one entry after TCRdb re-called the 5' RACE reads with MiXCR. Of a few hundred thousand distinct CDR3 sequences listed, about 21% were seen once; the top ten hold roughly an eighth. This clonotype was found a few times. The V end was cut by 1 base, the J end by 12 bases, with 15 bases between. The CDR3 is made up of 13 amino acids. CDR1 and CDR2 from the germline V gene are SGHTA and FQGNSA. Material: PBMCs or a T cell subset sorted from them (not recorded which). The receptor was isolated from an adult woman who had mild COVID-19 (a few samples of this study predate the infection). Cell type and time point are not known. J is TRBJ1-1 and V is TRBV7-2; tentatively, D is TRBD1 (6 bases). CDR3 sequence: CASSLGGPGATFF. The DNA for the CDR3 is TGTGCCAGCAGCTTAGGGGGGCCGGGTGCAACTTTCTTT.